The TCR beta chain described here comes from a study of blood T cell repertoires in COVID-19. Study details: T cells, B-cell-depleted T cells, or PBMCs provided the cDNA or gDNA that served as material.

This clone was recorded a few times. The CDR3 is 13 amino acids. Trimming removed 4 bases from V and 5 bases from J; junction bases left unmatched: 3. CDR1 SEHNR and CDR2 FQNEAQ come from the germline V gene (reference sequence). In the original workflow: Estimation of nucleated cell counts relied on the amplification of reference gene primers. Here immunoSEQ multiplex PCR was the method, and the copy in TCRdb shows in-frame clones only, minus some. From that table come the V and J calls and clone size; the DNA was used to work out D and trimming. The table shows some 220,000 clones, with 70% to 85% occurring only once.

Sequenced sample: peripheral blood. The chain employs TRBV7-9 and TRBJ2-5; 8 nucleotides match TRBD1. This receptor was identified in a man in his fifties with active or convalescent COVID-19. In nucleotides, the CDR3 is TGTGCCAGCAGCTCCAGGGGGCCGGAGACCCAGTACTTC. As protein: CASSSRGPETQYF.